The next 2 T cell receptor beta chains were all read from a single sample in a study of blood T cell repertoires in COVID-19. The method was immunoSEQ multiplex PCR; TCRdb's version includes in-frame clones alone and lacks a portion of them. The sample lists around 190,000 clones, more than 75% seen once, with roughly 5.7% in the top ten. The specimen sequenced was peripheral blood. The receptors come from a middle-aged woman with COVID-19, enrolled during active disease.

This clone appeared a few times. V gene TRBV9 combines with J gene TRBJ2-7, with D perhaps TRBD1 (6 bases). Trimming cost V 4 bases and J 1 base, with 12 bases left between them. Germline V gives CDR1 SGDLS, CDR2 YYNGEE. The CDR3 consists of 14 residues. CDR3 coding DNA: TGTGCCAGCAGCCTCTCAGGGGAGTCCTACGAGCAGTACTTC. The encoded protein is CASSLSGESYEQYF. Variable domain in full (rest from reference TRBV9 and TRBJ2-7): DSGVTQTPKHLITATGQRVTLRCSPRSGDLSVYWYQQSLDQGLQFLIQYYNGEERAKGNILERFSAQQFPDLHSELNLSSLELGDSALYFCASSLSGESYEQYFGPGTRLTVT.

The V and J genes are TRBV12-3 or TRBV12-4 and TRBJ1-4, with TRBD1 as a possible D gene (5 bases). The CDR3 is 11 amino acids. V was trimmed by 5 bases and J by 10 bases, leaving 8 bases between them. Here the CDR3 reads CASSLGGKLFF. Written as DNA, the CDR3 is TGTGCCAGCAGTCTGGGGGGAAAACTGTTTTTT.